The sequence of this TCR beta chain was determined in a study of CD8 T cells in ankylosing spondylitis. Study conclusions and caveats: Ankylosing spondylitis blood appeared to be characterized by a TCR beta motif of about 8 highly homologous variants.

This clonotype was observed at least ten times. Its matching antigen is unknown. Germline values: CDR1 SQVTM, CDR2 ANQGSEA. V dropped 4 bases and J dropped 9 bases, with 22 bases sitting between them. The CDR3 runs to 15 residues. TCR beta libraries were made by quantitative 5'-RACE with molecular barcodes. MiXCR, applied by TCRdb to the 5' RACE reads, yields one record per CDR3 protein. The sample consists of 450,000 to 550,000 distinct CDR3 sequences, about 5.7% of them appearing once. This sequence was found in a male donor with ankylosing spondylitis. This rearrangement joins TRBV29-1 to TRBJ2-1; maybe TRBD2 (6 bases). Sequenced: blood, either unsorted or a sorted T cell fraction (not recorded which). CDR3 DNA: TGCAGCGTTGGGTCTCGACTAGTCCTACACGGTGAGCAGTTCTTC. Its translation: CSVGSRLVLHGEQFF.